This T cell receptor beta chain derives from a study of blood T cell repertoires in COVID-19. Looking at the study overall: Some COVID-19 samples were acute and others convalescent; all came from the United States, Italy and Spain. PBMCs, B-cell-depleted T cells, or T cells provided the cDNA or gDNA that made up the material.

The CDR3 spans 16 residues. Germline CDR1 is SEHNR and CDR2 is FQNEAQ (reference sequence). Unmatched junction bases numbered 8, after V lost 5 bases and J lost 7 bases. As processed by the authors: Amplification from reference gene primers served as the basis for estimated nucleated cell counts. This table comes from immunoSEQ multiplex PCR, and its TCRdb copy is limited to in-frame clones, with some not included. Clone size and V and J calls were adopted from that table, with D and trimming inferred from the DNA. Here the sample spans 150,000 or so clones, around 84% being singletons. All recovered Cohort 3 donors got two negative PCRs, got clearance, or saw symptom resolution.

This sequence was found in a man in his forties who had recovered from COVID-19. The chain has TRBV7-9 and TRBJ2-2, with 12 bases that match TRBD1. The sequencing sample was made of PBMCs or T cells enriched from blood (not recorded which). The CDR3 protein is CASSLVGQGADGELFF. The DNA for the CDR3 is TGTGCCAGCAGCCTCGTGGGACAGGGGGCTGACGGGGAGCTGTTTTTT.